This T cell receptor (beta chain) was profiled in a study of shared clonotypes between healthy human individuals. Germline V gene data show CDR1 as MNHEY and CDR2 as SVGAGI. With 4 bases clipped from V and 7 bases from J, the junction kept 4 bases outside the gene matches. The CDR3 totals 13 residues. This clone was seen only once. Donation came from healthy HIV-negative adults that had no recent acute infections or vaccinations. Once extracted for a subset, genomic DNA was divided evenly among several immunoSEQ plates. It was on ten immunoSEQ deep assay plates that unsorted PBMC DNA was sequenced. Clones were sequenced by immunoSEQ multiplex PCR, and TCRdb holds only the in-frame ones, with some missing. The sample contains 470,000 or so clones, almost 80% of which appear only once.

The sequence was obtained from a woman aged 40 to 55 in good health. Some clones in this sample may be carry-over from other donors' samples. V and J are TRBV6-5 and TRBJ2-5; 9 bases match TRBD2. The specimen sequenced was PBMCs. This CDR3 is CASSFSGRGTQYF. DNA of the CDR3: TGTGCCAGCAGTTTTAGCGGGAGAGGGACCCAGTACTTC.